Each of the 11 T cell receptor beta chains below was sequenced from the same sample in a study of control samples from healthy donors and cancer patients. Profiling relied on immunoSEQ multiplex PCR, and the TCRdb table lists in-frame clones only, not all of them. The sample holds around 70,000 clones; around nine tenths are singletons and the top ten take approximately 9.8%. What was sequenced was PBMCs. All receptors derive from a woman aged 45-60 years with colorectal cancer.

This clone was counted once. The CDR3 loop is CASSRQGLVADTQYF. The CDR3 nucleotides read TGTGCCAGCAGCCGCCAGGGGTTAGTGGCAGATACGCAGTATTTT. The chain is built from TRBV7-3 and TRBJ2-3; D possibly corresponds to TRBD1 (6 bases). Germline V gene sequence: CDR1 SGHTA, CDR2 FQGTGA. This CDR3 has 15 residues. Trimming shortened V by 5 bases and J by 4 bases, and 16 bases separated the two germline ends.

This chain links TRBV11-1 with TRBJ1-2, with unresolved D. The germline gives CDR1 SGHAT, CDR2 FQDESV (reference sequence). CDR3 length: 15 amino acids. V was cut by 4 bases and J by 7 bases, with 19 bases left in between. The CDR3 reads CASSSIGPAASGYTF. CDR3 in DNA: TGTGCCAGCAGCTCCATAGGGCCTGCAGCATCTGGCTACACCTTC.

This clone appeared a few times. The chain carries TRBV28 and TRBJ1-5; TRBD1 might be the D (5 bases). Germline CDR1 MDHEN, CDR2 SYDVKM. The CDR3 totals 14 residues. Trimming shortened V by 6 bases and J by 6 bases, and 15 bases separated the two germline ends. The CDR3 region is CASRQTGSGQPQHF. The CDR3 DNA reads as TGTGCCAGCAGACAAACAGGATCTGGTCAGCCCCAGCATTTT.

The V gene is TRBV6-5, the J gene TRBJ2-7; D not resolved. V was trimmed by 10 bases and J by 4 bases, leaving 11 bases between them. Looked up from germline, CDR1 is MNHEY and CDR2 is SVGAGI. This CDR3 has 11 amino acids. The CDR3 here is CATLQLYEQYV. CDR3 sequence (DNA): TGTGCCACCCTTCAATTATACGAGCAGTACGTC.

J is TRBJ1-1 and V is TRBV7-9; no definite D call. Germline CDR1 is SEHNR and CDR2 is FQNEAQ (reference sequence). The CDR3 extends over 15 amino acids. Trimming pared 2 bases from V and 5 bases from J, leaving 15 bases between. The CDR3 DNA reads TGTGCCAGCAGCTTAAAGGCGTTGGGGTTTACTGAAGCTTTCTTT. Translating it yields CASSLKALGFTEAFF. The complete variable domain, with remaining parts taken from reference TRBV7-9 and TRBJ1-1, reads DTGVSQNPRHKITKRGQNVTFRCDPISEHNRLYWYRQTLGQGPEFLTYFQNEAQLEKSRLLSDRFSAERPKGSFSTLEIQRTEQGDSAMYLCASSLKALGFTEAFFGQGTRLTVV.

The V gene is TRBV6-4, the J gene TRBJ2-3, with a tentative D call TRBD2 (5 bases). V dropped 0 bases and J dropped 4 bases, with 8 bases sitting between them. CDR3 length equals 14 residues. Germline lookup yields CDR1 MRHNA and CDR2 SNTAGT. CDR3 DNA sequence: TGTGCCAGCAGTGACTCTCCGGAGGCAGATACGCAGTATTTT. The encoded protein is CASSDSPEADTQYF.

The V gene is TRBV5-5, the J gene TRBJ1-2, with D perhaps matching TRBD1 (5 bases). The CDR3 covers 14 residues. The germline V and J ends were trimmed by 0 bases and 0 bases, with 6 bases remaining between them. The germline CDR1 and CDR2 sequences are SGHKS and YYEKEE (reference sequence). The CDR3 reads CASSLAGSNYGYTF. In nucleotides, the CDR3 is TGTGCCAGCAGCTTGGCAGGGTCTAACTATGGCTACACCTTC.

The chain employs TRBV28 and TRBJ1-2; no definite D call. Trimming removed 8 bases at V and 1 base at J, with 5 bases between. The CDR3 spans 11 residues. In germline, CDR1 is MDHEN, CDR2 SYDVKM. The chain's CDR3 is CASANNYGYTF. CDR3 sequence (DNA): TGTGCCAGCGCAAATAACTATGGCTACACCTTC.

A single count supports this clone. The chain has TRBV3-1 (or the pseudogene TRBV3-2) and TRBJ1-6, with TRBD1 matching 9 bases. With 4 bases clipped from V and 8 bases from J, the junction kept 6 bases outside the gene matches. Germline assignment: CDR1 LGHDT and CDR2 YNNKEL (reference sequence). The CDR3 spans 15 residues. The CDR3 region has the DNA TGTGCCAGCAGCCCGTGGACAGGGGATTATTCACCCCTCCACTTT. Translation gives CASSPWTGDYSPLHF.

The chain is built from TRBV27 and TRBJ2-2; 8 bases fit TRBD1. Trimming at V came to 5 bases and at J to 4 bases, leaving 6 bases not matched to a gene. This CDR3 is built from 15 residues. Per germline, CDR1 MNHEY and CDR2 SMNVEV (reference sequence). CDR3 in amino acids: CASSITGGRTGELFF. CDR3 nucleotides: TGTGCCAGCAGTATTACAGGGGGGCGCACCGGGGAGCTGTTTTTT.

This clone was found many times. The V and J genes are TRBV12-3 or TRBV12-4 and TRBJ1-1; D not resolved. V gave up 2 bases and J gave up 1 base, with 5 bases separating them. The CDR3 is 13 amino acids. CDR3 nucleotide sequence: TGTGCCAGCAGTTTATGGTCGAACACTGAAGCTTTCTTT. Translation: CASSLWSNTEAFF.